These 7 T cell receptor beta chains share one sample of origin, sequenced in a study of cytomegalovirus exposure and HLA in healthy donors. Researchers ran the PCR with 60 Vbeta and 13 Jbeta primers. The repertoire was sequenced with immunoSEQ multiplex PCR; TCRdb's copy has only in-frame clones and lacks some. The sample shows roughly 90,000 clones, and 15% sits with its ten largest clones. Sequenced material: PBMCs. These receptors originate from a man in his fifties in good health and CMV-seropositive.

The CDR3 is CASSIGARVVELFF. The CDR3 bases are TGTGCCAGTAGTATAGGTGCTAGAGTGGTGGAGCTGTTTTTT. The J gene is TRBJ2-2, the V gene TRBV19; no reliable D call. The germline V gene has CDR1 LNHDA and CDR2 SQIVND (reference sequence). The CDR3 runs 14 residues. V shed 1 base and J shed 10 bases, with 13 bases lying between them.

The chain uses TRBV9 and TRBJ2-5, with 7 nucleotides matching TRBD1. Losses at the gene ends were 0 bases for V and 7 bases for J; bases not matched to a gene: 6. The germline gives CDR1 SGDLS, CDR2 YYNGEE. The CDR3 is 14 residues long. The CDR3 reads CASSVGQGIGTQYF. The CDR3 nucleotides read TGTGCCAGCAGCGTAGGACAGGGAATTGGGACCCAGTACTTC. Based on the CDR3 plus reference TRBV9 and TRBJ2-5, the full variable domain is DSGVTQTPKHLITATGQRVTLRCSPRSGDLSVYWYQQSLDQGLQFLIQYYNGEERAKGNILERFSAQQFPDLHSELNLSSLELGDSALYFCASSVGQGIGTQYFGPGTRLLVL.

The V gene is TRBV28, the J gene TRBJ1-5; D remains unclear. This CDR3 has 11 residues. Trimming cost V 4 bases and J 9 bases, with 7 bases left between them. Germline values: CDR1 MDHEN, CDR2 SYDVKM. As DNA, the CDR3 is TGTGCCAGCAGTTCCGTTTCGCCCCAGCATTTT. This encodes CASSSVSPQHF.

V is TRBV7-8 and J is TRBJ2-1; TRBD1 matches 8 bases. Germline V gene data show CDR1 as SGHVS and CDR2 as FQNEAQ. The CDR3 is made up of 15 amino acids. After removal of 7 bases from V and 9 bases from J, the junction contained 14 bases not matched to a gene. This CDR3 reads CASTVFIQGAGEQFF. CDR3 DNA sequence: TGTGCCAGCACCGTCTTCATTCAGGGGGCAGGTGAGCAGTTCTTC.

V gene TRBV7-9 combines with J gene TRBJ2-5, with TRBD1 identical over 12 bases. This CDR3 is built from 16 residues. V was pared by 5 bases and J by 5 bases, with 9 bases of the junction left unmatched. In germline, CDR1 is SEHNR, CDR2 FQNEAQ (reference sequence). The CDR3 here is CASSRRGQGAKETQYF. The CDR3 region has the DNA TGTGCCAGCAGCCGTCGGGGACAGGGGGCGAAGGAGACCCAGTACTTC.

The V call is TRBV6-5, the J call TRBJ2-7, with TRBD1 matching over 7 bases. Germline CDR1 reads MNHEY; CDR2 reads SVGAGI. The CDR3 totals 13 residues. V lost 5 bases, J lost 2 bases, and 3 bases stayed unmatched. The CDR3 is CASSVTGPYEQYV. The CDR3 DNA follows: TGTGCCAGCAGTGTGACAGGGCCCTACGAGCAGTACGTC.

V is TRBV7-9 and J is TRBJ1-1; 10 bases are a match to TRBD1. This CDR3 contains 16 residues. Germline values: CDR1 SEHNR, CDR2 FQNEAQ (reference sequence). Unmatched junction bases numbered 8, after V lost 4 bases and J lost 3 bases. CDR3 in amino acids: CASSSGQGLWYTEAFF. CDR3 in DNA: TGTGCCAGCAGCTCGGGACAGGGGCTTTGGTACACTGAAGCTTTCTTT.